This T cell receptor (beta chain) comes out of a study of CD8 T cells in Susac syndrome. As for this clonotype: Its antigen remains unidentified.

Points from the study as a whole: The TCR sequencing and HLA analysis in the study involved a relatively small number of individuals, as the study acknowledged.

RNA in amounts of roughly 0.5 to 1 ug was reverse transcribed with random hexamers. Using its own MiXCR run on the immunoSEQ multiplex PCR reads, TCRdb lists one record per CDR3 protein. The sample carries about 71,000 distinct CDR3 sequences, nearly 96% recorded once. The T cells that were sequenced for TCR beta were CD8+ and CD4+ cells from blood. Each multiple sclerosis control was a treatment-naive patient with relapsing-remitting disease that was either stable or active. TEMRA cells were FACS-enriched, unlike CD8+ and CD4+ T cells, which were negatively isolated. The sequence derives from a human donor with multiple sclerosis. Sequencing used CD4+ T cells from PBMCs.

In DNA, the CDR3 is TGTGCCAGCAGCTTATCCCACGCCCGAAGCTCCTACGAGCAGTACTTC. Residues: CASSLSHARSSYEQYF. The rearrangement uses TRBV11-1 and TRBJ2-7, with D uncertain. Germline V lookup: CDR1 SGHAT, CDR2 FQDESV (reference sequence). V lost 2 bases and J 0 bases, leaving 14 bases between the germline ends. The CDR3 covers 16 residues.